This TCR beta chain originates from a study of blood T cell repertoires in COVID-19. At the level of the study: Both acute and convalescent COVID-19 samples were obtained from the United States, Italy and Spain. PBMCs, B-cell-depleted T cells, or T cells were the source of the cDNA or gDNA that made up the material.

Per the authors' pipeline: The authors estimated nucleated cell counts from reference gene primer amplification. Produced via immunoSEQ multiplex PCR; TCRdb's table is partial and in-frame only. The DNA gave D and trimming, while V, J and clone size come from that table. This repertoire shows roughly 81,000 clones, over 75% found once; its top ten account for more than 10%. What was sequenced was peripheral blood. The TCR originated in a man aged 65-85 years with active or convalescent COVID-19.

In nucleotides, the CDR3 is TGCGCCAGCACCCCGGGTGCCAAAGATACGCAGTATTTT. It is translated as CASTPGAKDTQYF. This rearrangement joins TRBV5-1 to TRBJ2-3; D is undetermined. Trimming took 6 bases from V and 5 from J, leaving 13 bases between them. In germline, CDR1 is SGHRS, CDR2 YFSETQ. The CDR3 spans 13 residues.